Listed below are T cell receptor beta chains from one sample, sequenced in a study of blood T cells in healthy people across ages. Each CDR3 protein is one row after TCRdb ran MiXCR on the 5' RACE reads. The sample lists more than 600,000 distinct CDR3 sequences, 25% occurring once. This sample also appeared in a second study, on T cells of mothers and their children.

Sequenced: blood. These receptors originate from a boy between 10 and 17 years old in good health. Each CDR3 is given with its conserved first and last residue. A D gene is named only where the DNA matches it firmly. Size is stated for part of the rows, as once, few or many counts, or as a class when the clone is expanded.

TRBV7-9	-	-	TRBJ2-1	CASGDYLNEQFF	TGTGCCAGTGGGGATTACCTTAATGAGCAGTTCTTC
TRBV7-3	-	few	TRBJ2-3	CASSLGGGNADAQYF	TGTGCCAGCAGCTTAGGAGGGGGTAATGCAGATGCGCAGTATTTT
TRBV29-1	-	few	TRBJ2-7	CSVHLADRMDEQYF	TGCAGCGTTCACCTAGCGGACAGGATGGACGAGCAGTACTTC
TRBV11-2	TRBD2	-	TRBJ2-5	CASSLDERGKEETQYF	TGTGCCAGCAGCTTAGATGAGCGGGGGAAAGAGGAGACCCAGTACTTC
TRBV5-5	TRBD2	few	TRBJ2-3	CASNGLAVLTDTQYF	TGTGCCAGCAACGGACTAGCGGTGCTCACAGATACGCAGTATTTT
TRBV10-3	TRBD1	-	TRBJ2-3	CAISPRSGTGTDTQYF	TGTGCCATCAGTCCAAGATCCGGGACAGGGACAGATACGCAGTATTTT
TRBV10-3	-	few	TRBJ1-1	CAISERGEAFF	TGTGCCATCAGTGAGAGGGGGGAAGCTTTCTTT
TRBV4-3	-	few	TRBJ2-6	CASSQDISSGANVPTF	TGCGCCAGCAGCCAAGATATAAGCTCTGGGGCCAACGTCCCGACTTTC
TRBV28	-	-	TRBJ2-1	CASLRVPHNEQFF	TGTGCCAGCCTCCGCGTTCCCCACAATGAGCAGTTCTTC
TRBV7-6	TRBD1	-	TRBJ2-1	CASSFRTGRSRVNEQFF	TGTGCCAGCAGCTTTAGGACAGGACGCTCAAGGGTAAATGAGCAGTTCTTC
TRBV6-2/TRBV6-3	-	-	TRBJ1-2	CASSYSSFGYTF	TGCGCCAGCAGTTACTCGTCGTTCGGCTACACCTTC
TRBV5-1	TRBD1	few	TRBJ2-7	CASSPQVGGDYEQYF	TGCGCCAGCAGCCCCCAAGTAGGGGGCGACTACGAGCAGTACTTC
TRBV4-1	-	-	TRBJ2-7	CASSQDQGTPYEQYF	TGCGCCAGCAGCCAAGATCAGGGAACCCCCTACGAGCAGTACTTC
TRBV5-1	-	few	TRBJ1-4	CANSRRPNEKLFF	TGCGCCAATTCCCGAAGACCTAATGAAAAACTGTTTTTT
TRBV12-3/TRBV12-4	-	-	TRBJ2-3	CASSLAQGDTQYF	TGTGCCAGCAGTTTAGCCCAGGGAGATACGCAGTATTTT